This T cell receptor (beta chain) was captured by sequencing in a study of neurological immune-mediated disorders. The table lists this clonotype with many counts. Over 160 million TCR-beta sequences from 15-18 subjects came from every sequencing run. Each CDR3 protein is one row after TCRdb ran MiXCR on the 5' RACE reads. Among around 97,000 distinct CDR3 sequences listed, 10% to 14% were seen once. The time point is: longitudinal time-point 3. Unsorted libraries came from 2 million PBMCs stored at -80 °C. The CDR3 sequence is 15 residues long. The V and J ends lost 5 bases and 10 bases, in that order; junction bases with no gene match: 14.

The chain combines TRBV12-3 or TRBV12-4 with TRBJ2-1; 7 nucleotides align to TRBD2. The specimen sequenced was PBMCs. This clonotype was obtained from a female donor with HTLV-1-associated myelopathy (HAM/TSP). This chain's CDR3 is CASSPGLSVKREQFF. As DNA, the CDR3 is TGTGCCAGCAGTCCGGGACTATCAGTTAAGAGAGAGCAGTTCTTC.